Listed below are T cell receptor beta chains from one sample, sequenced in a study of early T cells in non-severe SARS-CoV-2 infection. TCRdb analysed the 5' RACE reads with MiXCR anew, one entry per CDR3 protein. The sample includes just over 65,000 distinct CDR3 sequences, approximately 13% of them seen just once. The sequenced material came from whole blood. All receptors come from an adult who was a healthcare worker with PCR-confirmed SARS-CoV-2 infection or an uninfected control (not recorded which). CDR3s include the opening cysteine and the closing phenylalanine or tryptophan. A D gene is named only where the DNA matches it firmly. Rows give clone size only sometimes, using once, few, many, or a class for an expanded clone.

d_call j_call v_call cdr3_length clone_size cdr3_aa cdr3_nt
. TRBJ2-1 TRBV30 11 many CAWSARNEQFF TGTGCCTGGAGTGCCCGCAATGAGCAGTTCTTC
. TRBJ2-2 TRBV29-1 12 few CSARRGTGELFF TGCAGCGCGCGAAGGGGGACCGGGGAGCTGTTTTTT
. TRBJ1-2 TRBV6-2/TRBV6-3 12 few CASSHPNYGYTF TGTGCCAGCAGTCACCCAAACTATGGCTACACCTTC
. TRBJ2-3 TRBV28 17 many CASSLELTGTDTDTQYF TGTGCCAGCAGCCTCGAGTTGACGGGTACCGACACAGATACGCAGTATTTT
. TRBJ1-4 TRBV20-1 20 many CSAPRGQGPAYIATNEKLFF TGCAGTGCCCCTAGGGGTCAGGGGCCAGCTTATATTGCAACTAATGAAAAACTGTTTTTT
. TRBJ2-1 TRBV19 15 many CASSTLGPPASEQFF TGTGCCAGTAGTACCTTAGGACCGCCTGCGAGTGAGCAGTTCTTC
. TRBJ2-7 TRBV10-1 13 many CASSEVGDHEQYF TGCGCCAGCAGTGAGGTTGGGGACCACGAGCAGTACTTC
. TRBJ2-3 TRBV12-3/TRBV12-4 12 . CASSLFSGAQYF TGTGCCAGCAGCCTCTTTTCCGGGGCGCAGTATTTT
. TRBJ1-1 TRBV10-2 12 few CANSPTNTEAFF TGCGCCAACAGCCCCACGAACACTGAAGCTTTCTTT
. TRBJ1-5 TRBV20-1 14 many CSAPPGAGNQPQHF TGCAGTGCCCCCCCAGGGGCGGGCAATCAGCCCCAGCATTTT
TRBD1 TRBJ2-1 TRBV3-1 15 many CASSQGTGPRNEQFF TGTGCCAGCAGCCAAGGGACAGGCCCTAGGAATGAGCAGTTCTTC
. TRBJ1-6 TRBV7-9 14 . CASSPAQGFSPLHF TGTGCCAGCAGCCCGGCGCAGGGGTTTTCACCCCTCCACTTT
TRBD2 TRBJ2-1 TRBV6-5 11 few CASLSGGVLFF TGTGCCAGCCTGAGTGGGGGGGTCCTGTTCTTC
TRBD1 TRBJ2-7 TRBV29-1 12 . CSGRDRGFRQYF TGCAGCGGCCGGGACAGGGGATTTCGGCAGTACTTC
. TRBJ2-1 TRBV11-2 12 few CASSLSGDEQFF TGTGCCAGCAGCCTCTCGGGAGATGAGCAGTTCTTC
TRBD2 TRBJ2-7 TRBV6-2/TRBV6-3 16 . CASSYHRTSGTGEQYF TGTGCCAGCAGTTACCACCGGACTAGCGGGACGGGCGAGCAGTACTTC